This T cell receptor (beta chain) was identified in a study of T cells in Graves' hyperthyroidism and ophthalmopathy. Trimming removed 4 bases from V and 5 bases from J, with 13 bases in between. Germline V lookup: CDR1 SGHRS, CDR2 YFSETQ. The length of the CDR3 is 14 residues. The CDR3 regions of TCR beta were amplified from RNA transcripts. Initially, a first-round RT-PCR of the TCR CDR3 employed the HTBI primer set. One entry per CDR3 protein results from TCRdb running MiXCR on the multiplex PCR reads. Found here are about 400,000 distinct CDR3 sequences, just under 15% of them singletons; the top ten hold 30% to 35%. Notes on this clonotype: Its antigen remains unidentified.

Broader study findings: Onset of ophthalmopathy came a median approximately 6 months after the model predicted it. Researchers found most expanded thyroid clonotypes above 0.001 in blood as well.

Diagnoses were made from clinical symptoms, serum measures (thyroxine and TRAb), thyroid ultrasound and orbital computed tomography. Sequencing was done on a sample of blood. This clonotype was sampled from a woman in her twenties or thirties with Graves' hyperthyroidism. The chain recombines TRBV5-1 with TRBJ2-1; a weak D match, TRBD2 (6 bases). For the CDR3, the DNA is TGCGCCAGCAGCGGGGTGGGGGGACACAATGAGCAGTTCTTC. The encoded protein is CASSGVGGHNEQFF. Together with reference TRBV5-1 and TRBJ2-1, the CDR3 gives the full variable domain: KAGVTQTPRYLIKTRGQQVTLSCSPISGHRSVSWYQQTPGQGLQFLFEYFSETQRNKGNFPGRFSGRQFSNSRSEMNVSTLELGDSALYLCASSGVGGHNEQFFGPGTRLTVL.